The clone carrying this T cell receptor (beta chain) is a singleton in its sample. This specimen belongs to a study of control samples from healthy donors and cancer patients. Produced via immunoSEQ multiplex PCR; TCRdb's table is partial and in-frame only. The table has under 85,000 clones, over 85% seen once. The CDR3 extends over 16 amino acids. Per germline, CDR1 LGHDT and CDR2 YNNKEL (reference sequence). With 0 bases removed from V and 2 bases from J, the gap between germline ends came to 11 bases. Sequences were obtained from PBMCs. This chain joins TRBV3-1 (or the pseudogene TRBV3-2) and TRBJ1-3; D unresolved. This clonotype originated in a woman aged 40 to 50 with lung cancer. For the CDR3, the DNA is TGTGCCAGCAGCCAAGATCCAAGTCTCCCTGGAAACACCATATATTTT. Amino acid sequence: CASSQDPSLPGNTIYF.